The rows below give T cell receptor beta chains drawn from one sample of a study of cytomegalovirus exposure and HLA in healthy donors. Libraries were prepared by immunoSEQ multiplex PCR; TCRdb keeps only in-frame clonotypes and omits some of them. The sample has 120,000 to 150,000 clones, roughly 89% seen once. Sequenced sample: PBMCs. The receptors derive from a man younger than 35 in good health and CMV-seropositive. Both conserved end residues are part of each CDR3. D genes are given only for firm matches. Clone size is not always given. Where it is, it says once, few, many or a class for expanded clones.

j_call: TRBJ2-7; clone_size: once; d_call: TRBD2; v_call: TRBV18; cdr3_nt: TGTGCCAGCTCACCACGCGCGGGAGGGCCCTACGAGCAGTACTTC; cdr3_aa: CASSPRAGGPYEQYF
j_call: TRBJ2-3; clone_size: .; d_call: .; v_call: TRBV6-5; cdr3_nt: TGTGCCAGCACCCAGACCCAGGTTGGGGATACGCAGTATTTT; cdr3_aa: CASTQTQVGDTQYF
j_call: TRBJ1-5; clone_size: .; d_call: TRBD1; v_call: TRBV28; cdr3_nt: TGTGCTAGCACCCTCCGGGACAGGGGGCTTGACGTAGGCAATCAGCCCCAGCATTTT; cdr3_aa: CASTLRDRGLDVGNQPQHF
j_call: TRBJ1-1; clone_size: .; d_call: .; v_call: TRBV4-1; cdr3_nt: TGCGCCAGCAGCCAAGATAGAGACACTGAAGCTTTCTTT; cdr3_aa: CASSQDRDTEAFF
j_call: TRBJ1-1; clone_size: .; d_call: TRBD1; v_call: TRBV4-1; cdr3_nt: TGCGCCAGCAGCCAGGCCGGACAGGCCCTTGAAGCTTTCTTT; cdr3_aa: CASSQAGQALEAFF
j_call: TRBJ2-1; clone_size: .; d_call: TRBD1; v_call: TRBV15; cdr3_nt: TGTGCCACCAGCAGAGGACAGGGGAAATACAATGAGCAGTTCTTC; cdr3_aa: CATSRGQGKYNEQFF
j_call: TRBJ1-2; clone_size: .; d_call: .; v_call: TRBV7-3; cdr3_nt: TGTGCCAGCAGCTTAACGTATCAGGGTACAGTCACCTTC; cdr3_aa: CASSLTYQGTVTF
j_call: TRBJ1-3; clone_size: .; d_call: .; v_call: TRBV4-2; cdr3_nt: TGTGCCAGCAGCCCCACCCTATCAGCAACAGTTGGGAACACCATATATTTT; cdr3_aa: CASSPTLSATVGNTIYF
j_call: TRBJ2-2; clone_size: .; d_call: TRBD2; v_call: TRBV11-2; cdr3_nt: TGTGCCAGCAGCTCTCAGCGGGGGGCGATGGCCGGGGAGCTGTTTTTT; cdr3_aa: CASSSQRGAMAGELFF
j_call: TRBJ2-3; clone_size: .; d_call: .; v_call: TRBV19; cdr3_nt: TGTGCCAGTACGGGGTCGCGGAGCACAGATACGCAGTATTTT; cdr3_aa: CASTGSRSTDTQYF
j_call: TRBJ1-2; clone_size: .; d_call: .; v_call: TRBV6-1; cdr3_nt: TGTGCCAGCAGTCGGGGATCCAACTATGGCTACACCTTC; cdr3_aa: CASSRGSNYGYTF
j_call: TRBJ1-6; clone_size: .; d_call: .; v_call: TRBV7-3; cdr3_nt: TGTGCCAGCAGCCCCGACAGGAATTCACCCCTCCACTTT; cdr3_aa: CASSPDRNSPLHF
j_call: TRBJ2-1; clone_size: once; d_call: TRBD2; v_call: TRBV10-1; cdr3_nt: TGCGCCAGCAATAAGAGGACTAGCGGGATTGAGAGCAATGAGCAGTTCTTC; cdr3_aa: CASNKRTSGIESNEQFF
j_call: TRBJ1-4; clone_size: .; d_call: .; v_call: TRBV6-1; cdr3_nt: TGTGCCAGCAGTGAAGGGACAGTAAATGAAAAACTGTTTTTT; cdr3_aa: CASSEGTVNEKLFF
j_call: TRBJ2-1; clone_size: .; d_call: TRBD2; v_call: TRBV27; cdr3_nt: TGTGCCAGCAGGAGGGCGGGAGTGGCCGTCGGGGACAATGAGCAGTTCTTC; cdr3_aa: CASRRAGVAVGDNEQFF
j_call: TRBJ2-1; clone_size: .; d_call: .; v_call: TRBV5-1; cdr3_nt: TGCGCCAGCAGCGTCGGTGGCTCCTACAATGAGCAGTTCTTC; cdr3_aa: CASSVGGSYNEQFF
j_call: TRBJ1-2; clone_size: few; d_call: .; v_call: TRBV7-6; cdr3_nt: TGTGCCAGCAGCTTAGATGGACGGGGTCGCATTAACTATGGCTACACCTTC; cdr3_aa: CASSLDGRGRINYGYTF
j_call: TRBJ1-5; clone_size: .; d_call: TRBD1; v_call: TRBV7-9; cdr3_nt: TGTGCCAGCAGCCCCGGGACAGGGTTTTTTCAGCCCCAGCATTTT; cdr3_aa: CASSPGTGFFQPQHF
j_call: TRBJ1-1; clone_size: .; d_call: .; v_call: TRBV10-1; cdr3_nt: TGCGCCAGCAGTGAGCCTGGGACACGGGAAGCTTTCTTT; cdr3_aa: CASSEPGTREAFF
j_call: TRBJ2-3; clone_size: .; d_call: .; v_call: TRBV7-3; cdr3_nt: TGTGCCAGCAGCGCAGGGGTATTCACAGATACGCAGTATTTT; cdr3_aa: CASSAGVFTDTQYF
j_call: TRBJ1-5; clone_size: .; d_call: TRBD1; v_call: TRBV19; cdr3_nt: TGTGCCAGTAGTGCCGGGACAGCCCATCTCATTAGCAATCAGCCCCAGCATTTT; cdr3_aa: CASSAGTAHLISNQPQHF
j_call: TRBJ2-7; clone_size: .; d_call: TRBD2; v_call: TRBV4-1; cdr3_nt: TGCGCCAGCAGCGTCGGGGGGGCCAACTCCTACGAGCAGTACTTC; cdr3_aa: CASSVGGANSYEQYF